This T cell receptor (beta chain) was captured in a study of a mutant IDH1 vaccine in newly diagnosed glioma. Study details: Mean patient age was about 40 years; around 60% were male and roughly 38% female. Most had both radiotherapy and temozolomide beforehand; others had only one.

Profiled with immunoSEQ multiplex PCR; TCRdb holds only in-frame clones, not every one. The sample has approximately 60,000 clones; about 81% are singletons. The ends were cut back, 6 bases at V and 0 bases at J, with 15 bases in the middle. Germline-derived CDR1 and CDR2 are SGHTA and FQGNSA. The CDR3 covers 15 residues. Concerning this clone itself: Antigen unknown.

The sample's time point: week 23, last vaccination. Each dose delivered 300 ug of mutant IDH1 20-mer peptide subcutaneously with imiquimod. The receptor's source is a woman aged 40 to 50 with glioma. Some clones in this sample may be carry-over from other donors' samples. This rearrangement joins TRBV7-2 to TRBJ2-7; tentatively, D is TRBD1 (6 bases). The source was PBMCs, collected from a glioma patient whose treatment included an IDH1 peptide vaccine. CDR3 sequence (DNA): TGTGCCAGCAGGAGACGGACAGAGAGCTCCTACGAGCAGTACTTC. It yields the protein CASRRRTESSYEQYF.